Below are 18 T cell receptor beta chains sequenced from a single sample in a study of blood T cell repertoires in COVID-19. The method was immunoSEQ multiplex PCR; TCRdb's version includes in-frame clones alone and lacks a portion of them. Found here are 150,000 to 200,000 clones, 80% to 90% of them singletons; the top ten hold roughly 8%. Sequenced sample: peripheral blood. These receptors were obtained from a man between 60 and 70 years old with acute or convalescent COVID-19.

CDR3 in amino acids: CASSAGTEAFF. CDR3 bases: TGTGCCAGCAGTGCGGGCACTGAAGCTTTCTTT. The chain combines TRBV9 with TRBJ1-1, with unresolved D. Germline V gene lookup returns CDR1 SGDLS and CDR2 YYNGEE. The CDR3 runs to 11 residues. Between the trimmed V and J ends, which lost 5 bases and 4 bases, there was a span of 6 bases.

The gene calls are TRBV5-1 and TRBJ1-2; 12 bases fit TRBD1. The germline gives CDR1 SGHRS, CDR2 YFSETQ. After removal of 4 bases from V and 6 bases from J, the junction contained 7 bases not matched to a gene. This CDR3 is built from 15 residues. CDR3 nucleotides: TGCGCCAGCAGCCCGGGACAGGGGGCGATCCATGGCTACACCTTC. Translation gives CASSPGQGAIHGYTF.

This chain joins TRBV5-4 and TRBJ1-1; D remains ambiguous. This CDR3 is built from 13 residues. CDR1 is SGHNT, CDR2 YYREEE, per germline (reference sequence). Trimming pared 2 bases from V and 3 bases from J, leaving 8 bases between. The CDR3 region is CASSFQVDTEAFF. Here the CDR3 DNA reads TGTGCCAGCAGCTTCCAGGTTGACACTGAAGCTTTCTTT.

The J gene is TRBJ1-1, the V gene TRBV9; 9 bases map to TRBD1. Germline CDR1 reads SGDLS; CDR2 reads YYNGEE. With 5 bases clipped from V and 4 bases from J, the junction kept 15 bases outside the gene matches. The CDR3 consists of 17 residues. This chain's CDR3 is CASRTPSKQGQGTEAFF. DNA of the CDR3: TGTGCCAGCAGGACACCCTCCAAACAGGGACAGGGCACTGAAGCTTTCTTT. The full variable domain, its missing parts supplied by reference TRBV9 and TRBJ1-1, is DSGVTQTPKHLITATGQRVTLRCSPRSGDLSVYWYQQSLDQGLQFLIQYYNGEERAKGNILERFSAQQFPDLHSELNLSSLELGDSALYFCASRTPSKQGQGTEAFFGQGTRLTVV.

The chain is built from TRBV27 and TRBJ2-3, with D tentatively TRBD2 (6 bases). The CDR3 runs 14 residues. With 8 bases removed from V and 4 bases from J, the gap between germline ends came to 16 bases. Looked up from germline, CDR1 is MNHEY and CDR2 is SMNVEV (reference sequence). The CDR3 DNA sequence: TGTGCCAGCGGGGCGGGAAGGGCTGCAGATACGCAGTATTTT. It translates to CASGAGRAADTQYF.

The genes are TRBV9 and TRBJ2-7; 10 positions agree with TRBD1. Trimming at V came to 2 bases and at J to 3 bases, leaving 2 bases not matched to a gene. The CDR3 loop spans 14 amino acids. Germline CDR1 and CDR2: SGDLS and YYNGEE. The CDR3 protein is CASSVGQGIYEQYF. The CDR3 region has the DNA TGTGCCAGCAGCGTGGGACAGGGGATCTACGAGCAGTACTTC.

V gene TRBV5-1 combines with J gene TRBJ1-6; 7 nucleotides match TRBD1. The V and J ends lost 6 bases and 2 bases, in that order; junction bases with no gene match: 5. In germline, CDR1 is SGHRS, CDR2 YFSETQ. The CDR3 extends over 15 amino acids. The CDR3 bases are TGCGCCAGCACGAGGGGGCAAGCCTATAATTCACCCCTCCACTTT. Protein product: CASTRGQAYNSPLHF.

The chain uses TRBV6-1 and TRBJ1-1; maybe TRBD1 (5 bases). CDR3 size: 15 residues. Trimming removed 3 bases from V and 3 bases from J, with 14 bases in between. Germline-derived CDR1 and CDR2 are MNHNS and SASEGT. The CDR3 loop reads CASSEQGGRYTEAFF. CDR3 DNA: TGTGCCAGCAGTGAGCAGGGAGGGAGGTACACTGAAGCTTTCTTT.

The chain joins TRBV28 to TRBJ1-2, with a tentative D call TRBD1 (5 bases). The CDR3 contains 16 residues. Trimming took 6 bases from V and 5 from J, leaving 22 bases between them. CDR1 MDHEN and CDR2 SYDVKM come from the germline V gene. The CDR3 region has the DNA TGTGCCAGCAGCCCCGGGGGTGGGCAGGGCCCTTATGGCTACACCTTC. Protein product: CASSPGGGQGPYGYTF.

The rearrangement uses TRBV6-5 and TRBJ1-6; TRBD1 aligns across 10 bases. The CDR3 runs 15 residues. Trimming removed 5 bases from V and 7 bases from J; junction bases left unmatched: 5. Germline lookup yields CDR1 MNHEY and CDR2 SVGAGI. CDR3 loop: CASSPGQGKNSPLHF. CDR3 nucleotides: TGTGCCAGCAGTCCGGGACAGGGGAAAAATTCACCCCTCCACTTT.

The chain is built from TRBV5-1 and TRBJ2-5; 7 bases fit TRBD1. The V gene end was trimmed by 0 bases and the J gene end by 5 bases; junction bases not matched to a gene: 7. Germline loops: CDR1 SGHRS, CDR2 YFSETQ. The CDR3 consists of 15 residues. The CDR3 DNA sequence: TGCGCCAGCAGCTTGGGGACAGGTCTAGGGGAGACCCAGTACTTC. It codes for CASSLGTGLGETQYF.

Only one count was recorded for this clone. V and J are TRBV5-1 and TRBJ1-3, with a tentative D call TRBD1 (6 bases). Trimming took off 4 bases at V and 4 bases at J, with 18 bases between the two ends. The CDR3 covers 16 residues. Germline V gene lookup returns CDR1 SGHRS and CDR2 YFSETQ. The CDR3 spells CASSQTGSGIGNTIYF. The CDR3, as DNA: TGCGCCAGCAGCCAGACAGGCTCGGGTATCGGAAACACCATATATTTT.

The chain recombines TRBV11-2 with TRBJ2-1; 7 nucleotides line up with TRBD2. Germline loops: CDR1 SGHAT, CDR2 FQNNGV. This CDR3 comprises 17 residues. Trimming removed 6 bases from V and 1 base from J; junction bases left unmatched: 12. Written as DNA, the CDR3 is TGTGCCAGCAGGGCCCCGGGACTACCTAATTCCTACAATGAGCAGTTCTTC. This translates into CASRAPGLPNSYNEQFF. The variable domain in full, with the rest retrieved from reference TRBV11-2 and TRBJ2-1, is EAGVAQSPRYKIIEKRQSVAFWCNPISGHATLYWYQQILGQGPKLLIQFQNNGVVDDSQLPKDRFSAERLKGVDSTLKIQPAKLEDSAVYLCASRAPGLPNSYNEQFFGPGTRLTVL.

Regarding this clone: Other nucleotide sequences from this sample produce the same CDR3. The chain couples TRBV29-1 to TRBJ2-7; no definite D call. Germline V gene lookup returns CDR1 SQVTM and CDR2 ANQGSEA. Trimming removed 6 bases at V and 4 bases at J, with 7 bases between. The CDR3 extends over 10 amino acids. Written as DNA, the CDR3 is TGCAGCGTCGGGTTGTACGAGCAGTACTTC. It is translated as CSVGLYEQYF.

This clone showed up just a few times. The V call is TRBV27, the J call TRBJ2-5; D is perhaps TRBD1 (5 bases). Per the germline V gene, CDR1 is MNHEY and CDR2 is SMNVEV (reference sequence). The CDR3 length is 14 residues. V was shortened by 6 bases and J by 4 bases, with 15 bases between the two germline ends. The CDR3 DNA reads as TGTGCCAGCAGCCATCACAGGTTTCGAGAGACCCAGTACTTC. Its protein is CASSHHRFRETQYF.

The V gene is TRBV18, the J gene TRBJ1-1; D gene uncertain. The V and J ends lost 5 bases and 6 bases respectively, with 22 bases between them. CDR1 is KGHSH and CDR2 is LQKENI in the germline V gene. This CDR3 comprises 16 residues. The CDR3 DNA follows: TGTGCCAGCTCATCGTTGGCAATCACAGCGGTCCCTGAAGCTTTCTTT. It yields the protein CASSSLAITAVPEAFF.

This clone was seen a single time. This rearrangement joins TRBV27 to TRBJ1-5; 9 positions match TRBD1. V lost 5 bases, J lost 6 bases, and 8 bases stayed unmatched. Germline V lookup: CDR1 MNHEY, CDR2 SMNVEV (reference sequence). The CDR3 runs to 15 residues. The CDR3 reads CASSTNPGQGQPQHF. The CDR3 DNA follows: TGTGCCAGCAGTACAAATCCGGGACAGGGTCAGCCCCAGCATTTT.

The chain uses TRBV6-2 or TRBV6-3 and TRBJ2-1, with 9 bases that match TRBD1. The CDR3 has 14 residues. Trimming cost V 2 bases and J 8 bases; bases outside gene matches: 4. CDR1 is MNHEY and CDR2 is SVGEGT in the germline V gene. The CDR3 loop reads CASSYGTGIYEQFF. Here the CDR3 DNA reads TGTGCCAGCAGTTACGGGACAGGGATTTATGAGCAGTTCTTC.